This T cell receptor (beta chain) stems from a study of tumor and adjacent non-tumor tissue in lung cancer. Study as a whole: Histology: 11 to 13 adenocarcinoma, a couple of squamous cell carcinoma, 1 small cell lung cancer.

This sample's RNA came from whole unsorted tissue. More than 3 cm separated this lung sample from the edge of the tumor. Study-wide findings and caveats: Patients with more diverse tumor TCRs had worse survival.

Per germline, CDR1 MNHEY and CDR2 SVGEGT. The CDR3 consists of 13 residues. A modified ARM-PCR protocol with three rounds of nested PCR amplified TCRbeta. TCRdb passed the multiplex PCR reads through MiXCR, listing each CDR3 protein once. The sample lists approximately 100,000 distinct CDR3 sequences; roughly 60% were seen once. This clonotype showed up just once. Its antigen is as yet unknown. Sequencing used distant non-tumor lung tissue. The sequence came from a man aged 30-40 years with non-small cell lung cancer. V usage is TRBV6-2 or TRBV6-3 and J usage is TRBJ2-3, with a possible D match to TRBD1 (5 bases). The DNA end is a closer match to TRBJ1-5, so the J assignment may be wrong. CDR3 sequence reads: CASSLQEVDTQHF. In DNA, the CDR3 is TGTGCCAGCAGTCTACAGGAGGTAGATACGCAGCATTTT.